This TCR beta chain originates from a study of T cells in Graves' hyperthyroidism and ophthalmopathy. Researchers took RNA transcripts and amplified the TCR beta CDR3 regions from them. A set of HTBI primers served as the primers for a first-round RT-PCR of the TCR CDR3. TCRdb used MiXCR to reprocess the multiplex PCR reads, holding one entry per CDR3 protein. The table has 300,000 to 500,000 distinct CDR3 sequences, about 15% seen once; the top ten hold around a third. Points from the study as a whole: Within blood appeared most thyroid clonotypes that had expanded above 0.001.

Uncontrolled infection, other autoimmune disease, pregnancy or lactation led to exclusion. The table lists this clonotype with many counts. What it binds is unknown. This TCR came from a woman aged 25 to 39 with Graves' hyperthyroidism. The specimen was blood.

For the CDR3, the DNA is TGTGCCAGCAGTTCCTACTCCTACGAGCAGTACTTC. This gives the protein CASSSYSYEQYF. The chain carries TRBV12-3 or TRBV12-4 and TRBJ2-7; no reliable D call. The CDR3 is 12 amino acids. Trimming shortened V by 4 bases and J by 0 bases, and 4 bases separated the two germline ends.